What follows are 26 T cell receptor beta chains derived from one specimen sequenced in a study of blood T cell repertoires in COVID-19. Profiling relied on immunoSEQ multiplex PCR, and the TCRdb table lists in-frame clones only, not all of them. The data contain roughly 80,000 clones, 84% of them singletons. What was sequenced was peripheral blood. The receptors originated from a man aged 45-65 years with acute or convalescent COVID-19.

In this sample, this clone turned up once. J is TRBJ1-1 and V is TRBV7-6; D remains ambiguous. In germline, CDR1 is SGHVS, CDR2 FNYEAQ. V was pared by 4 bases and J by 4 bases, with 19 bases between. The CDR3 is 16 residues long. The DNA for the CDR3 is TGTGCCAGCAGCTCAGGCAGAGGACTCACTGTCACTGAAGCTTTCTTT. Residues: CASSSGRGLTVTEAFF.

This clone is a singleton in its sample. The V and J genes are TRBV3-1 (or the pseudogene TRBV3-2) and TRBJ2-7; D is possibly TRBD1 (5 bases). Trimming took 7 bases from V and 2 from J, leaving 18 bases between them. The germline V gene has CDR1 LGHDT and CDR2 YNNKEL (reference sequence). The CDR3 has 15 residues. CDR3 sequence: CASTVGAKPPYEQYF. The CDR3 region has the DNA TGTGCCAGCACCGTAGGGGCGAAACCTCCCTACGAGCAGTACTTC.

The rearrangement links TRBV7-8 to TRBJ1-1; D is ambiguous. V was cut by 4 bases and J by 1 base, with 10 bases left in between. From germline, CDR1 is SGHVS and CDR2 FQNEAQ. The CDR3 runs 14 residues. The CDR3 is CASSSSSPNTEAFF. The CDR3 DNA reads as TGTGCCAGCAGCTCTTCCTCCCCGAACACTGAAGCTTTCTTT.

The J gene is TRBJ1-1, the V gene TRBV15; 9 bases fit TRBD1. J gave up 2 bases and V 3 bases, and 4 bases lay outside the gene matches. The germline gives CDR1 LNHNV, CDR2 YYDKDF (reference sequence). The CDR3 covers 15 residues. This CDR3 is CATSRTGGSNTEAFF. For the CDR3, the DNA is TGTGCCACCAGCAGGACAGGGGGAAGTAACACTGAAGCTTTCTTT.

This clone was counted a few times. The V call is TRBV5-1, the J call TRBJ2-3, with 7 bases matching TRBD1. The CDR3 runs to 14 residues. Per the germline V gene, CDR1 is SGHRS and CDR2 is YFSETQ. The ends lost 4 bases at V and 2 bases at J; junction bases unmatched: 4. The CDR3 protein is CASSSQGVTDTQYF. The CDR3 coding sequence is TGCGCCAGCAGCAGTCAGGGGGTCACAGATACGCAGTATTTT. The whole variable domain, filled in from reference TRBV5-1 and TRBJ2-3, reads KAGVTQTPRYLIKTRGQQVTLSCSPISGHRSVSWYQQTPGQGLQFLFEYFSETQRNKGNFPGRFSGRQFSNSRSEMNVSTLELGDSALYLCASSSQGVTDTQYFGPGTRLTVL.

The CDR3 DNA is TGCGCCAGCAGTTCCCAGGGGTTCGGAGACACCTTC. Its protein product is CASSSQGFGDTF. This chain joins TRBV10-2 and TRBJ1-2; a weak D match, TRBD1 (6 bases). The V gene's germline CDR1 is WSHSY and CDR2 SAAADI. Between the trimmed V and J ends, which lost 5 bases and 12 bases, there was a span of 16 bases. CDR3 length: 12 amino acids.

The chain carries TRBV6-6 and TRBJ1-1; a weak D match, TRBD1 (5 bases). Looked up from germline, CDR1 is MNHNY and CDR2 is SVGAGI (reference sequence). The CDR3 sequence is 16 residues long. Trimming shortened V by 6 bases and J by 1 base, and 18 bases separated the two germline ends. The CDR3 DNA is TGTGCCAGCAGAAAGCAAGGGGCGAACGGGAACACTGAAGCTTTCTTT. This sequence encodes CASRKQGANGNTEAFF.

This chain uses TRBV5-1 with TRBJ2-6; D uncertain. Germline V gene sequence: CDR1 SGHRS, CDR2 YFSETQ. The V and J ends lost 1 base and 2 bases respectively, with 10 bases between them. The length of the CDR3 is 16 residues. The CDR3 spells CASSLSLGPGANVLTF. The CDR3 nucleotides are TGCGCCAGCAGCTTGTCGCTAGGTCCTGGGGCCAACGTCCTGACTTTC.

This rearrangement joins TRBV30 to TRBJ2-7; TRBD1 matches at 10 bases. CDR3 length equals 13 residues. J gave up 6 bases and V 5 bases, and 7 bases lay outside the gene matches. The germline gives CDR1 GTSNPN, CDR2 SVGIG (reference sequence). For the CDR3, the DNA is TGTGCCTGGGCAGGGACAGGGGAGGCCGAGCAGTACTTC. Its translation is CAWAGTGEAEQYF.

Written as DNA, the CDR3 is TGTGCCAGCAGTTTCCAAGGGGGTTTCAATCAGCCCCAGCATTTT. This gives the protein CASSFQGGFNQPQHF. V is TRBV28 and J is TRBJ1-5, with a possible D match to TRBD1 (6 bases). Germline V gene sequence: CDR1 MDHEN, CDR2 SYDVKM. Trimming removed 3 bases from V and 3 bases from J, with 12 bases in between. The CDR3 has 15 amino acids.

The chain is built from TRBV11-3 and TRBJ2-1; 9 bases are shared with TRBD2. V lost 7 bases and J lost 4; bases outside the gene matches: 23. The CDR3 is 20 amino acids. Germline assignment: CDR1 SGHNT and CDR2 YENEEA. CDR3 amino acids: CASTRSLALAGKRPYNEQFF. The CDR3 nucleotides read TGTGCCAGCACCCGGTCCCTGGCGCTAGCGGGAAAACGTCCATACAATGAGCAGTTCTTC.

The CDR3 spells CAWSVLGGRPNTGELFF. In DNA, the CDR3 is TGTGCCTGGAGTGTCCTGGGAGGGAGGCCGAACACCGGGGAGCTGTTTTTT. V and J are TRBV30 and TRBJ2-2; 7 positions agree with TRBD2. Germline CDR1 is GTSNPN and CDR2 is SVGIG (reference sequence). Germline trimming cut 0 bases from V and 0 bases from J; bases unmatched to any gene: 7. The CDR3 sequence is 17 residues long.

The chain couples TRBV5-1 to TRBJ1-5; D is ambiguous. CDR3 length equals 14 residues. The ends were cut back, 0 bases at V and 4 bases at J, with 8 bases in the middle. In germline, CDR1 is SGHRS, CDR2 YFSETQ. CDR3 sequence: CASSLGSLNQPQHF. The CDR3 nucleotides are TGCGCCAGCAGCTTGGGAAGCCTTAATCAGCCCCAGCATTTT.

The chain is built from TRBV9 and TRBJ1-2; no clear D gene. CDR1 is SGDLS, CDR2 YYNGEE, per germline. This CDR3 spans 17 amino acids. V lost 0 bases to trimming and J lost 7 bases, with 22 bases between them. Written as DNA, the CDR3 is TGTGCCAGCAGCGTAGCCCCCGAGGTGGAGGGAATTGGTGGCTACACCTTC. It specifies CASSVAPEVEGIGGYTF.

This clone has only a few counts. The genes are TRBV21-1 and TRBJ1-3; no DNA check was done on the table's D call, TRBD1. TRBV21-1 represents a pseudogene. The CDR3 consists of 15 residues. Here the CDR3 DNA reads TGTGCCAGCAGCAAAGACGGCAGGGTACAAAACACCATATATTTT. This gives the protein CASSKDGRVQNTIYF.

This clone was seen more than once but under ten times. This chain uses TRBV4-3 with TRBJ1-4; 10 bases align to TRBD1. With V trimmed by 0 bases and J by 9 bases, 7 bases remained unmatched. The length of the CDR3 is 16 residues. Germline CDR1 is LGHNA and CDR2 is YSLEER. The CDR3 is CASSQDSGQGRQKLFF. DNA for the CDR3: TGCGCCAGCAGCCAAGATTCGGGACAGGGGCGCCAAAAACTGTTTTTT.

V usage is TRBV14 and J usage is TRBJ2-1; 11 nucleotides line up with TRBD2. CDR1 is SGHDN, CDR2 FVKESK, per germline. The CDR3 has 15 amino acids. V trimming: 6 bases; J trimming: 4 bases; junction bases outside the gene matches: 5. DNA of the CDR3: TGTGCCAGCAGACATACTAGCGGGAGTTACAATGAGCAGTTCTTC. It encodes CASRHTSGSYNEQFF.

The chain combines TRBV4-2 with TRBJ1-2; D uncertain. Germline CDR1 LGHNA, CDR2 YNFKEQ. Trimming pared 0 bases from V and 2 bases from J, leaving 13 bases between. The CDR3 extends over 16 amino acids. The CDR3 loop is CASSQEWRAMNYGYTF. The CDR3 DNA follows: TGTGCCAGCAGCCAAGAGTGGCGGGCTATGAACTATGGCTACACCTTC.

CDR3 sequence reads: CASAVGVPLATDTQYF. DNA for the CDR3: TGTGCCAGCGCGGTAGGCGTCCCCCTTGCGACAGATACGCAGTATTTT. The V and J genes are TRBV14 and TRBJ2-3; D call uncertain. Germline CDR1 reads SGHDN; CDR2 reads FVKESK. This CDR3 is 16 amino acids long. The V and J ends lost 8 bases and 3 bases respectively, with 21 bases between them. Together with reference TRBV14 and TRBJ2-3, the CDR3 gives the full variable domain: EAGVTQFPSHSVIEKGQTVTLRCDPISGHDNLYWYRRVMGKEIKFLLHFVKESKQDESGMPNNRFLAERTGGTYSTLKVQPAELEDSGVYFCASAVGVPLATDTQYFGPGTRLTVL.

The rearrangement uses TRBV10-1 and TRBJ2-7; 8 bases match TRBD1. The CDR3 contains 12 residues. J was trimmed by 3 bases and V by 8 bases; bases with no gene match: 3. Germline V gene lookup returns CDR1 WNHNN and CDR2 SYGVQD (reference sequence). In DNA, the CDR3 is TGCGCCAGCCCGGGACAGGTCTACGAGCAGTACTTC. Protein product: CASPGQVYEQYF.

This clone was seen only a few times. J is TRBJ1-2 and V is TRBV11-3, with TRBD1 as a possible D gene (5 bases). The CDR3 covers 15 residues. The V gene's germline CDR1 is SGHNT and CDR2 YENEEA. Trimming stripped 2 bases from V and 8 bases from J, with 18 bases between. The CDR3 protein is CASSLSGVLDFGYTF. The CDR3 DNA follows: TGTGCCAGCAGCTTATCGGGGGTATTGGACTTCGGCTACACCTTC.

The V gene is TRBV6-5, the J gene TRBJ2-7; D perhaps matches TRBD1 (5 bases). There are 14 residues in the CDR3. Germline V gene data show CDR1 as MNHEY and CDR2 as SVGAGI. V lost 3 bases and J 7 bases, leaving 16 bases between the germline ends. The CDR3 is CASSYGRVGEEQYF. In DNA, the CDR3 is TGTGCCAGCAGTTATGGCAGGGTAGGGGAAGAGCAGTACTTC.

In nucleotides, the CDR3 is TGTGCCAGTAGTATTGGGCAGATCCGCGGGCAGCCCCAGCATTTT. It translates to CASSIGQIRGQPQHF. The chain links TRBV19 to TRBJ1-5; D remains unclear. Trimming stripped 3 bases from V and 7 bases from J, with 16 bases between. The germline V gene encodes CDR1 LNHDA and CDR2 SQIVND (reference sequence). The CDR3 is 15 amino acids. Drawing the rest from reference TRBV19 and TRBJ1-5, the complete variable domain is DGGITQSPKYLFRKEGQNVTLSCEQNLNHDAMYWYRQDPGQGLRLIYYSQIVNDFQKGDIAEGYSVSREKKESFPLTVTSAQKNPTAFYLCASSIGQIRGQPQHFGDGTRLSIL.

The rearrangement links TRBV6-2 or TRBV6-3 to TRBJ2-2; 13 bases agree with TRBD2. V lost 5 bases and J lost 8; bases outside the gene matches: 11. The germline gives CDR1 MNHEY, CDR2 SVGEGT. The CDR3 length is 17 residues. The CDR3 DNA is TGTGCCAGCAGTCCAACCCGACTAGCGGGAGGTCCTGGGGAGCTGTTTTTT. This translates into CASSPTRLAGGPGELFF.

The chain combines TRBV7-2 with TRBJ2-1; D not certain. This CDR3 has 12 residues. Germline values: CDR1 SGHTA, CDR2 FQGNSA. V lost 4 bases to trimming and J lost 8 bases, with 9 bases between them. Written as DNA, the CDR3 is TGTGCCAGCAGCTCTCTTAGATATGAGCAGTTCTTC. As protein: CASSSLRYEQFF.

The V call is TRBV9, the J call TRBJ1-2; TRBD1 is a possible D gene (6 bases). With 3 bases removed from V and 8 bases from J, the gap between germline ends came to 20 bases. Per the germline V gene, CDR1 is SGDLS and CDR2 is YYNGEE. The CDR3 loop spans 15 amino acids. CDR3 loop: CASSAQGGAAGGYTF. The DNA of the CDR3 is TGTGCCAGCAGCGCCCAAGGGGGGGCAGCGGGCGGCTACACCTTC.